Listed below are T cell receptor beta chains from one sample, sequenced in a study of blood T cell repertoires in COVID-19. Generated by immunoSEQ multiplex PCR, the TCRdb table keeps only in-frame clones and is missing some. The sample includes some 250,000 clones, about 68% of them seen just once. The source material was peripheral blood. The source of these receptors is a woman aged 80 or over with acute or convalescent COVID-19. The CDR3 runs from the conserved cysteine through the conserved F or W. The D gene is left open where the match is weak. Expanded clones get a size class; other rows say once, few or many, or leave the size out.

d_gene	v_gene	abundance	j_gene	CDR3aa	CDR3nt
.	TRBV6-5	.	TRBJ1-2	CASSRSTGQRGYTF	TGTGCCAGCAGTCGTTCGACAGGTCAACGCGGCTACACCTTC
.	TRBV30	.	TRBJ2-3	CAWSHSGMNTDTQYF	TGTGCCTGGAGTCATAGCGGTATGAACACAGATACGCAGTATTTT
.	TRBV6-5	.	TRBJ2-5	CASSSPGLTETQYF	TGTGCCAGCAGTTCCCCAGGACTCACAGAGACCCAGTACTTC
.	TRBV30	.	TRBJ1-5	CAWSVLGSQHF	TGTGCCTGGAGTGTACTAGGGTCGCAGCATTTT
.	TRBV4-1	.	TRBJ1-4	CASSQDLATNEKLFF	TGCGCCAGCAGCCAAGATTTAGCAACTAATGAAAAACTGTTTTTT
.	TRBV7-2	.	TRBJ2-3	CASSSRAGADTQYF	TGTGCCAGCAGCTCCCGCGCAGGGGCGGATACGCAGTATTTT
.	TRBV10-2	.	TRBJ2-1	CASSEVGRQFF	TGCGCCAGCAGTGAAGTGGGCCGGCAGTTCTTC
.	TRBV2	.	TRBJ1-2	CASSSDRPGYYGYTF	TGTGCCAGCAGTTCGGACAGACCGGGTTACTATGGCTACACCTTC
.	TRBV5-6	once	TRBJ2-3	CASSLGRTDTQYF	TGTGCCAGCAGCTTGGGGAGAACAGATACGCAGTATTTT
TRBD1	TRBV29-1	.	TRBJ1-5	CSVSGGTGDNQPQHF	TGCAGCGTTTCAGGGGGGACAGGGGACAATCAGCCCCAGCATTTT
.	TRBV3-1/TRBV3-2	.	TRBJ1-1	CASSPTVNTEAFF	TGTGCCAGCAGCCCGACAGTGAACACTGAAGCTTTCTTT
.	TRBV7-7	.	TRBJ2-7	CASSPRLDSYEQYF	TGTGCCAGCAGCCCACGACTAGATTCCTACGAGCAGTACTTC
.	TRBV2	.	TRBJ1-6	CASSLDSYNSPLHF	TGTGCCAGCAGCTTGGACAGTTATAATTCACCCCTCCACTTT
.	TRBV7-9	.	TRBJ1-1	CASSLAWNTEAFF	TGTGCCAGCAGCTTAGCCTGGAACACTGAAGCTTTCTTT
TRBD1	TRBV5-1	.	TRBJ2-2	CASSIGGTGGYTGELFF	TGCGCCAGCAGCATTGGTGGGACAGGGGGCTACACCGGGGAGCTGTTTTTT
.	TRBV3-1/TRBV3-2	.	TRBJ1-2	CASSHPRDGYTF	TGTGCCAGCAGCCACCCCAGGGATGGCTACACCTTC
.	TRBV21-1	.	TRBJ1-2	CASSKCSPGQDLPTNYGYTF	TGTGCCAGCAGCAAATGTTCCCCGGGACAGGATCTACCTACTAACTATGGCTACACCTTC
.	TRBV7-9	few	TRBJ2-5	CASSLAATGQETQYF	TGTGCCAGCAGCTTAGCGGCCACAGGTCAAGAGACCCAGTACTTC
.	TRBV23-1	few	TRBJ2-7	CASNTEDAEQYF	TGCGCCAGCAATACGGAGGACGCTGAGCAGTACTTC
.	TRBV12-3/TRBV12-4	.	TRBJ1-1	CASSQNTEAFF	TGTGCCAGCAGTCAGAACACTGAAGCTTTCTTT
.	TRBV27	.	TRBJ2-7	CASSSLGGQYF	TGTGCCAGCAGTTCCTTGGGAGGGCAGTACTTC
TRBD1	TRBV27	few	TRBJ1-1	CASSQGQGRLNTEAFF	TGTGCCAGCAGTCAAGGACAGGGAAGACTGAACACTGAAGCTTTCTTT
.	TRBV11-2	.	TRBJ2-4	CASSLGGVMNIQYF	TGTGCCAGCAGCTTAGGGGGGGTCATGAACATTCAGTACTTC
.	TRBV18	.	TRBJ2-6	CASSPQSSGANVLTF	TGTGCCAGCTCACCACAGAGCTCTGGGGCCAACGTCCTGACTTTC
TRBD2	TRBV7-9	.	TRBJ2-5	CATGLAGAETQYF	TGTGCCACCGGACTAGCGGGAGCGGAGACCCAGTACTTC
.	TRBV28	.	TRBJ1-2	CATKNSFYGYTF	TGTGCCACCAAGAACAGCTTCTATGGCTACACCTTC
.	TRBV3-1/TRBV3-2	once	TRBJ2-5	CASSQVLGGLGGETQYF	TGTGCCAGCAGCCAAGTTTTGGGAGGGCTAGGGGGGGAGACCCAGTACTTC
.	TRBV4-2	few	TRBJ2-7	CASSKNRGDANEQYF	TGTGCCAGCAGCAAAAATCGCGGGGACGCTAACGAGCAGTACTTC